This T cell receptor (beta chain) was captured in a study of OX40 agonist ivuxolimab in advanced cancers. About the full investigation: The costimulatory receptor OX40 (CD134) was targeted by ivuxolimab, a fully human IgG2 agonistic monoclonal antibody. Intravenous ivuxolimab was administered to patients every 2 weeks at six dose levels: 0.01, 0.1, 0.3, 1.5, 3 and 10 mg/kg. Of the roughly 52 dose-escalation patients, hepatocellular carcinoma was present in around 20, melanoma in approximately 15, renal cell carcinoma in 9 and head and neck cancer in 9. The dose-escalation cohort was around 84% male with a mean age of approximately 60 years, ranging from about 20 to 80. Patients were allowed to have had prior anti-PD-1, anti-PD-L1 or anti-CTLA-4 therapy, and roughly 40% of the dose-escalation patients had previously received checkpoint inhibitors. Partial responses were achieved by three dose-escalation patients, of whom one had hepatocellular carcinoma and two had cutaneous melanoma. The point of sequencing TCRbeta in the periphery was to test whether ivuxolimab changed TCR sequence diversity and drove clonal T-cell expansion. The paper covers the monotherapy dose-escalation part of the phase I ivuxolimab trial, which included N of about 50 patients. General study outcomes and caveats: At doses from 0.1 to 3.0 mg/kg, clonal expansion was seen in both CD4+ and CD8+ blood T cells between baseline and week 6. Low levels of normalized T-cell clonal expansion were also seen in some nonresponding patients. After ivuxolimab, expanded clones were on average more numerous among CD8+ T cells than among CD4+ T cells. The antigen specificity of the peripheral T cells that underwent clonal expansion was not determined. Partial responders in the 0.1-3.0 mg/kg groups had among the lowest normalized peripheral clonal expansion, especially among CD8+ T cells.

A word on this clone: The target of this receptor is not known. No clone much larger than this one lies a single base away; base qualities are absent.

V is shortened by 0 bases, J by 2 bases, and the region joining them spans 10 bases. Measured from the cysteine to the phenylalanine, the CDR3 is 15 residues long. Only CDR3 DNA is held: 45 bases, read in frame from base 1. In the germline V gene, CDR1 corresponds to SGHDN and CDR2 to FVKESK. The trial excluded patients who had a history of autoimmune disease or were on systemic immunosuppression. Peripheral blood for TCR sequencing was collected from all dose cohorts at baseline, on cycle 4 day 1, and on cycle 7 day 1. The samples were taken from a phase I, first-in-human, multicenter, open-label dose-escalation trial of ivuxolimab. The trial enrolled adults with locally advanced or metastatic head and neck squamous cell, hepatocellular, melanoma or renal cell carcinoma. CD4+ and CD8+ T cells were sorted separately from peripheral blood before TCR sequencing. For sequencing of the TCRbeta CDR3 region, genomic DNA was extracted from the sorted cells. The immunoSEQ Assay was used for sequencing of TCRbeta CDR3 regions. The table comes from immuneACCESS by way of TCRdb, which keeps in-frame sequences with V and J called. Part of the clones is missing from these tables; in studies checked, under half for an unresolved V gene and the rest for unknown reasons. The sample has approximately 82,000 clones on record, approximately 85% of them singletons. The ten largest clones capture approximately 2.3% of the sample.

This sequence uses TRBV14 and TRBJ2-5; the D gene lacks a confident call. This specimen consisted of CD4+ or CD8+ T cells sorted from blood, obtained in a trial of the OX40 agonist ivuxolimab. This clonotype was sampled from an adult with an advanced solid tumor such as melanoma, head and neck, liver or kidney cancer. The CDR3 amino acid sequence is: CASSQDSRRQETQYF. The nucleotides are TGTGCCAGCAGCCAAGATAGTCGGAGACAAGAGACCCAGTACTTC.